The 2 T cell receptor beta chains reported below all come from one sample, sequenced in a study of T cell repertoires in aging, cancer and after chemotherapy. Multiplex touch-down PCR with TRB-A/B primers amplified rearranged V-D-J TRB sequences. In TCRdb, the multiplex PCR reads were re-called with MiXCR into one record per CDR3 protein. The table records around 3,000 distinct CDR3 sequences, roughly 50% of them present only once. The template was genomic DNA from peripheral blood, not RNA. Sequences were obtained from blood. All receptors come from a human donor with a blood cancer.

There are a few counts of this clonotype. The chain recombines TRBV6-2 or TRBV6-3 with TRBJ2-3, with TRBD2 matching 8 bases. The CDR3 spans 18 residues. V gave up 2 bases and J gave up 3 bases; unmatched junction bases: 13. Germline CDR1 and CDR2: MNHEY and SVGEGT. In DNA, the CDR3 is TGTGCCAGCAGTTACCACCTTACTCGGGGGGGGCAAACAGATACGCAGTATTTT. Amino acid sequence: CASSYHLTRGGQTDTQYF.

This clonotype was observed a few times. The V and J genes are TRBV6-5 and TRBJ1-2; 7 bases match TRBD1. In germline, CDR1 is MNHEY, CDR2 SVGAGI. V was clipped by 5 bases and J by 4 bases; unmatched bases: 7. The CDR3 has 14 residues. CDR3 region: CASSPDRWSYGYTF. The CDR3 DNA sequence: TGTGCCAGCAGTCCGGACAGGTGGAGCTATGGCTACACCTTC.